The present T cell receptor beta chain was sequenced within a study of human T cells and chemical hapten exposure. The time point is: pre-sensitization, week 0. Treatment denoted: therapeutic diphenylcyclopropenone sensitization with weekly scalp DPC. In TCRdb, the RACE reads were re-called with MiXCR into one record per CDR3 protein. Among tens of thousands of distinct CDR3 sequences listed, approximately 7.6% were seen once. Study-wide results and limits: Counts of TCRs above 1 in 1000 frequency stayed unchanged with DPC sensitization.

V shed 9 bases and J shed 2 bases, with 8 bases lying between them. Germline V gives CDR1 SNHLY, CDR2 FYNNEI. The CDR3 contains 13 residues. For this clonotype: Its specificity is unknown. It may be a read error: a sequence one base away is much more abundant.

Sequenced material: whole blood, taken in connection with sensitization to the hapten diphenylcyclopropenone (DPC). The clonotype comes from a woman aged 50 to 65 with alopecia areata. Some clones in this sample may be carry-over from other donors' samples. This chain uses TRBV2 with TRBJ1-6; D gene unclear. CDR3 sequence: CARRRAYNSPLHF. The DNA for the CDR3 is TGTGCCAGAAGGAGGGCCTATAATTCACCCCTCCACTTT.